These T cell receptor beta chains were read from a single sample in a study of blood T cell repertoires in COVID-19. Generated by immunoSEQ multiplex PCR, the TCRdb table keeps only in-frame clones and is missing some. The sample lists about 210,000 clones; around four fifths were seen once. The sequenced material came from peripheral blood. Source of these receptors: a woman aged 50 to 60 with acute or convalescent COVID-19. Both conserved end residues are part of each CDR3. Each record gives: clone size, V gene, J gene, D gene, CDR3 protein, CDR3 DNA. A D gene is named only where the DNA matches it firmly. The listing skips clone size in some rows; elsewhere it reads once, few, many or a size class.

-	TRBV2	TRBJ1-5	TRBD1	CASAEGARQPQHF	TGTGCCAGCGCCGAGGGGGCGAGGCAGCCCCAGCATTTT
-	TRBV11-2	TRBJ1-1	TRBD1	CASSPDRVEAFF	TGTGCCAGCAGCCCTGACAGGGTTGAAGCTTTCTTT
-	TRBV30	TRBJ1-2	-	CAWGGTSRRGIYGYTF	TGTGCCTGGGGGGGAACATCACGAAGGGGGATCTATGGCTACACCTTC
-	TRBV6-1	TRBJ2-1	TRBD2	CASSDLRTSGRRFNEQFF	TGTGCCAGCAGTGACCTCAGGACTAGCGGGAGGAGGTTCAATGAGCAGTTCTTC
-	TRBV29-1	TRBJ2-3	-	CSVGPGGNSTDTQYF	TGCAGCGTTGGTCCCGGGGGAAATAGCACAGATACGCAGTATTTT
-	TRBV7-3	TRBJ2-6	-	CASSPQVSGANVLTF	TGTGCCAGCAGCCCGCAGGTCTCTGGGGCCAACGTCCTGACTTTC
-	TRBV28	TRBJ2-7	-	CASRGGMLYEQYF	TGTGCCAGCAGGGGCGGGATGCTCTACGAGCAGTACTTC
-	TRBV3-1/TRBV3-2	TRBJ2-7	TRBD2	CASSQGLAEAYEQYF	TGTGCCAGCAGCCAAGGACTAGCGGAAGCCTACGAGCAGTACTTC
-	TRBV19	TRBJ2-1	-	CASKVLGQSDNEQFF	TGTGCCAGTAAAGTACTTGGGCAGTCGGACAATGAGCAGTTCTTC
-	TRBV29-1	TRBJ2-3	TRBD2	CSVDLRGRGTDTQYF	TGCAGCGTTGATCTCCGCGGGAGGGGCACAGATACGCAGTATTTT
-	TRBV6-6	TRBJ1-3	-	CASSEGGAGNTIYF	TGTGCCAGCAGTGAGGGCGGCGCTGGAAACACCATATATTTT
once	TRBV7-9	TRBJ2-7	TRBD2	CASSSPLAGGPYEQYF	TGTGCCAGCAGCTCCCCCCTAGCGGGAGGACCCTACGAGCAGTACTTC
-	TRBV12-3/TRBV12-4	TRBJ2-1	-	CASSLSGSNEQFF	TGTGCCAGCAGTTTATCCGGGTCGAATGAGCAGTTCTTC
few	TRBV2	TRBJ2-2	TRBD1	CASSYIGTGGGGELFF	TGTGCCAGCAGTTATATCGGGACAGGGGGCGGCGGGGAGCTGTTTTTT
-	TRBV14	TRBJ1-1	-	CASSQGGGSSEAFF	TGTGCCAGCAGCCAAGGGGGAGGGAGTTCTGAAGCTTTCTTT
-	TRBV14	TRBJ2-1	TRBD2	CASSQEWAGVSNEQFF	TGTGCCAGCAGCCAAGAATGGGCGGGAGTGAGCAATGAGCAGTTCTTC
few	TRBV30	TRBJ2-6	-	CASRISGANVLTF	TGTGCCTCCAGGATTTCTGGGGCCAACGTCCTGACTTTC
-	TRBV24-1	TRBJ2-5	-	CATSNSRRNQETQYF	TGTGCCACCAGTAATAGCAGGAGGAACCAAGAGACCCAGTACTTC
-	TRBV6-5	TRBJ1-6	TRBD1	CASSLDRVNSPLHF	TGTGCCAGCAGCCTGGACAGGGTGAATTCACCCCTCCACTTT
-	TRBV6-6	TRBJ2-7	-	CASSLGPLGARYF	TGTGCCAGCTCCTTAGGCCCCCTGGGGGCGAGGTACTTC
-	TRBV28	TRBJ1-1	TRBD1	CASSPLGGGGEAFF	TGTGCCAGCAGCCCCCTAGGAGGGGGCGGTGAAGCTTTCTTT
once	TRBV5-6	TRBJ1-4	-	CASSFQGTNEKLFF	TGTGCCAGCAGCTTTCAGGGGACTAATGAAAAACTGTTTTTT
-	TRBV5-1	TRBJ2-1	-	CASSLGYGGVGNEQFF	TGCGCCAGCAGCTTGGGATACGGGGGAGTGGGGAATGAGCAGTTCTTC
once	TRBV18	TRBJ1-5	-	CASSPTGAGLNQPQHF	TGTGCCAGCTCACCTACTGGGGCAGGGCTCAATCAGCCCCAGCATTTT
-	TRBV5-4	TRBJ2-7	-	CASSFTGDYEQYF	TGTGCCAGCAGCTTCACGGGGGACTACGAGCAGTACTTC
-	TRBV19	TRBJ2-2	-	CASIDRGYTGELFF	TGTGCCAGTATCGATAGGGGGTACACCGGGGAGCTGTTTTTT
-	TRBV2	TRBJ2-1	TRBD2	CASFGGRAGNNEQFF	TGTGCCAGTTTTGGCGGGAGGGCCGGAAACAATGAGCAGTTCTTC
-	TRBV28	TRBJ1-6	TRBD1	CASSLDRRTYFNSPLHF	TGTGCCAGCAGCCTGGACAGGAGAACGTACTTTAATTCACCCCTCCACTTT
once	TRBV6-4	TRBJ1-2	-	CASSDPSGNYGYTF	TGTGCCAGCAGTGACCCTTCAGGGAACTATGGCTACACCTTC
once	TRBV27	TRBJ2-7	-	CASSSAQANYEQYF	TGTGCCAGCAGTTCCGCCCAGGCGAACTACGAGCAGTACTTC
-	TRBV5-4	TRBJ1-2	-	CASSQRDYGYTF	TGTGCCAGCAGCCAGCGGGACTATGGCTACACCTTC
once	TRBV11-2	TRBJ2-7	TRBD1	CASSRGTGMEQYF	TGTGCCAGCAGCCGCGGGACAGGGATGGAGCAGTACTTC
-	TRBV28	TRBJ2-7	TRBD1	CASSGTGGKYEQYF	TGTGCCAGCAGTGGGACAGGGGGCAAGTACGAGCAGTACTTC
-	TRBV6-4	TRBJ1-1	TRBD1	CASSDSAGGRGNTEAFF	TGTGCCAGCAGTGACTCTGCAGGGGGCAGAGGGAACACTGAAGCTTTCTTT
few	TRBV27	TRBJ1-2	-	CASSPAGRVYGYTF	TGTGCCAGCAGCCCCGCGGGGAGGGTCTATGGCTACACCTTC
-	TRBV5-1	TRBJ1-1	TRBD1	CASSATGVGNTEAFF	TGCGCCAGCAGCGCCACAGGGGTTGGGAACACTGAAGCTTTCTTT
-	TRBV19	TRBJ1-5	-	CASTTWGGYSNQPQHF	TGTGCCAGTACCACTTGGGGAGGATATAGCAATCAGCCCCAGCATTTT
-	TRBV18	TRBJ1-1	TRBD1	CASSPGRGPVRTEAFF	TGTGCCAGCTCACCAGGCAGGGGGCCGGTTCGCACTGAAGCTTTCTTT
-	TRBV5-1	TRBJ2-3	TRBD1	CASSPWGQSTDTQYF	TGCGCCAGCAGCCCGTGGGGACAGAGCACAGATACGCAGTATTTT
-	TRBV19	TRBJ2-3	-	CASSIRGRDTQYF	TGTGCCAGTAGTATCCGGGGGAGGGATACGCAGTATTTT
-	TRBV3-1/TRBV3-2	TRBJ2-1	TRBD2	CASSVIAGGLYNEQFF	TGTGCCAGCAGCGTTATAGCGGGAGGGCTCTACAATGAGCAGTTCTTC
-	TRBV14	TRBJ2-2	TRBD2	CASSQDLLAGTYGELFF	TGTGCCAGCAGCCAAGACCTACTAGCGGGCACCTATGGGGAGCTGTTTTTT
-	TRBV28	TRBJ1-5	TRBD1	CASSLAHGTGGNQPQHF	TGTGCCAGCAGTTTGGCCCATGGGACAGGGGGCAATCAGCCCCAGCATTTT
-	TRBV19	TRBJ1-2	-	CASSMQNGLYGYTF	TGTGCCAGTAGTATGCAGAACGGGTTGTATGGCTACACCTTC
-	TRBV19	TRBJ1-3	-	CASRRGGNSGNTIYF	TGTGCCAGTAGGCGGGGAGGCAACTCTGGAAACACCATATATTTT
-	TRBV27	TRBJ2-7	-	CASSLMPPGEYF	TGTGCCAGCAGTTTAATGCCCCCAGGGGAGTACTTC
-	TRBV29-1	TRBJ2-3	TRBD2	CSVSERPRTSGSIVTDTQYF	TGCAGCGTCTCGGAGAGACCTAGGACTAGCGGGAGTATCGTCACAGATACGCAGTATTTT
once	TRBV5-1	TRBJ1-1	-	CASSARPGGGNTEAFF	TGCGCCAGCAGCGCCCGCCCCGGGGGGGGAAACACTGAAGCTTTCTTT
few	TRBV9	TRBJ2-7	-	CASSGEGTHNEQYF	TGTGCCAGCAGCGGAGAGGGGACTCACAACGAGCAGTACTTC
-	TRBV21-1	TRBJ2-7	-	CYLLYEQYF	TGTTATCTTCTTTACGAGCAGTACTTC
-	TRBV2	TRBJ2-7	-	CASNRESYEQYF	TGTGCCAGCAATCGGGAGTCCTACGAGCAGTACTTC
-	TRBV30	TRBJ1-4	-	CAWNPRVGVNEKLFF	TGTGCCTGGAACCCGCGTGTAGGGGTCAATGAAAAACTGTTTTTT
once	TRBV28	TRBJ2-2	TRBD2	CASRPGLANTGELFF	TGTGCCAGCAGGCCGGGACTAGCGAACACCGGGGAGCTGTTTTTT